The clone carrying this T cell receptor beta chain occurred many times. These data belong to a study of T cells after yellow fever vaccination. The CDR3 runs 12 residues. V shed 6 bases and J shed 0 bases, with 5 bases lying between them. Each CDR3 protein is one row after TCRdb ran MiXCR on the 5' RACE reads. Found here are over 300,000 distinct CDR3 sequences, roughly 3.5% of them singletons; the top ten hold around 20%. Sample: PBMCs, taken on the day of the yellow fever booster vaccination. The sequence was collected from a young man who received the YFV17D yellow fever vaccine. The chain uses TRBV12-3 or TRBV12-4 and TRBJ2-5; D uncertain. Written as DNA, the CDR3 is TGTGCCAGCAGGCAAGACCAAGAGACCCAGTACTTC. It encodes CASRQDQETQYF.